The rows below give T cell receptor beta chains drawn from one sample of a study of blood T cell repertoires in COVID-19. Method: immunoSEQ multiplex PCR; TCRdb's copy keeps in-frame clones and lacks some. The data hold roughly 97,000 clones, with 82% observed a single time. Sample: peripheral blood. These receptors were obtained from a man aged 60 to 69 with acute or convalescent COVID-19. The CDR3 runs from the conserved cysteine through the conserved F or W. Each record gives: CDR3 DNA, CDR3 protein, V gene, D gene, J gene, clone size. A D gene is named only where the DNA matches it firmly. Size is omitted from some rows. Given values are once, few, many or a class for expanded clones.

CDR3nt: TGTGCTAGCAGCTCTGGACTTTACACGGGCACCTCCTCCTACAATGAGCAGTTCTTC
CDR3aa: CASSSGLYTGTSSYNEQFF
v_gene: TRBV7-7
d_gene: .
j_gene: TRBJ2-1
abundance: .

CDR3nt: TGTGCCAGCAGCGCAGGGGTTTATGGTAATTCACCCCTCCACTTT
CDR3aa: CASSAGVYGNSPLHF
v_gene: TRBV9
d_gene: .
j_gene: TRBJ1-6
abundance: few

CDR3nt: TGTGCCACCAGCAGAGATGCCCAGACTTTTCAGCCCCAGCATTTT
CDR3aa: CATSRDAQTFQPQHF
v_gene: TRBV15
d_gene: .
j_gene: TRBJ1-5
abundance: .

CDR3nt: TGCGCCAGCAGCCACAATTTCGCCGGGGGAAGGGGAAACAATGAGCAGTTCTTC
CDR3aa: CASSHNFAGGRGNNEQFF
v_gene: TRBV4-1
d_gene: .
j_gene: TRBJ2-1
abundance: once

CDR3nt: TGTGCCAGCACTTGGGCAGTGTCGGGACTTACGAACACCGGGGAGCTGTTTTTT
CDR3aa: CASTWAVSGLTNTGELFF
v_gene: TRBV2
d_gene: .
j_gene: TRBJ2-2
abundance: .

CDR3nt: TGTGCCACCAGTGATACCCGGACAGGGGACAATGAGCAGTTCTTC
CDR3aa: CATSDTRTGDNEQFF
v_gene: TRBV24-1
d_gene: TRBD1
j_gene: TRBJ2-1
abundance: .

CDR3nt: TGTGCCAGCAGCTCTATACAGGGCGGGGAGCTGTTTTTT
CDR3aa: CASSSIQGGELFF
v_gene: TRBV11-1
d_gene: .
j_gene: TRBJ2-2
abundance: .

CDR3nt: TGCGCCAGCAGCTTGGGACAGGGGGACAATGAGCAGTTCTTC
CDR3aa: CASSLGQGDNEQFF
v_gene: TRBV5-1
d_gene: TRBD1
j_gene: TRBJ2-1
abundance: few

CDR3nt: TGTGCCAGCAGTTTGGACACTAACTATGGCTACACCTTC
CDR3aa: CASSLDTNYGYTF
v_gene: TRBV2
d_gene: .
j_gene: TRBJ1-2
abundance: .

CDR3nt: TGCAGCGTCGCACACCCCCGGGGGACTAGCGGGGGATACACAGATACGCAGTATTTT
CDR3aa: CSVAHPRGTSGGYTDTQYF
v_gene: TRBV29-1
d_gene: TRBD2
j_gene: TRBJ2-3
abundance: few

CDR3nt: TGTGCCAGCTCACTATTAGCGACCCAAGAGACCCAGTACTTC
CDR3aa: CASSLLATQETQYF
v_gene: TRBV18
d_gene: .
j_gene: TRBJ2-5
abundance: .

CDR3nt: TGTGCCAGTAGCCAATCCGGGACAGGAAAAGGCGGGGAGCTGTTTTTT
CDR3aa: CASSQSGTGKGGELFF
v_gene: TRBV19
d_gene: TRBD1
j_gene: TRBJ2-2
abundance: .

CDR3nt: TGTGCCAGCAGCTTATCGGAGGGGACTGAAGCTTTCTTT
CDR3aa: CASSLSEGTEAFF
v_gene: TRBV11-2
d_gene: .
j_gene: TRBJ1-1
abundance: .

CDR3nt: TGTGCCAGCAGTTACGTGGGCCCGGGGGGAGCTTTCTTT
CDR3aa: CASSYVGPGGAFF
v_gene: TRBV6-2/TRBV6-3
d_gene: .
j_gene: TRBJ1-1
abundance: .

CDR3nt: TGTGCCAGCAGCGTAGACGGGGGGAAGAACACTGAAGCTTTCTTT
CDR3aa: CASSVDGGKNTEAFF
v_gene: TRBV9
d_gene: .
j_gene: TRBJ1-1
abundance: .

CDR3nt: TGTGCCAGCAGCCCCCAAATAGCGGGGGGCACAGATACGCAGTATTTT
CDR3aa: CASSPQIAGGTDTQYF
v_gene: TRBV7-2
d_gene: TRBD2
j_gene: TRBJ2-3
abundance: .

CDR3nt: TGTGCCAGCAGTGGCCGGGACAACGACCGGGAAAAACTGTTTTTT
CDR3aa: CASSGRDNDREKLFF
v_gene: TRBV6-6
d_gene: .
j_gene: TRBJ1-4
abundance: .

CDR3nt: TGTGCCAGCAGATCCGGGACAAGGACCTACGAGCAGTACTTC
CDR3aa: CASRSGTRTYEQYF
v_gene: TRBV2
d_gene: .
j_gene: TRBJ2-7
abundance: .

CDR3nt: TGTGCCAGCAGCTCCCACGACAGCCTCTCCTACGAGCAGTACTTC
CDR3aa: CASSSHDSLSYEQYF
v_gene: TRBV5-6
d_gene: .
j_gene: TRBJ2-7
abundance: .

CDR3nt: TGTGCCAGCAGCTCTCAGGGAAGTGGCGGCTACACCTTC
CDR3aa: CASSSQGSGGYTF
v_gene: TRBV7-3
d_gene: .
j_gene: TRBJ1-2
abundance: .

CDR3nt: TGTGCCAGCTCACCAGGGTTGGACAGGGTTGTGAGCTATGGCTACACCTTC
CDR3aa: CASSPGLDRVVSYGYTF
v_gene: TRBV18
d_gene: TRBD1
j_gene: TRBJ1-2
abundance: .

CDR3nt: TGCGCCAGCAGCCAAGAAACAGGGACGAGCAATCAGCCCCAGCATTTT
CDR3aa: CASSQETGTSNQPQHF
v_gene: TRBV4-1
d_gene: .
j_gene: TRBJ1-5
abundance: .

CDR3nt: TGTGCCAGCAGCTTCCTACAAGAGACCCAGTACTTC
CDR3aa: CASSFLQETQYF
v_gene: TRBV7-9
d_gene: .
j_gene: TRBJ2-5
abundance: .

CDR3nt: TGCGCCAGCAGCTTGGGGGAGACAACTAATGAAAAACTGTTTTTT
CDR3aa: CASSLGETTNEKLFF
v_gene: TRBV5-1
d_gene: .
j_gene: TRBJ1-4
abundance: .

CDR3nt: TGTGCCAGCAGCAAACAGGGGTTCGCTGGAAACACCATATATTTT
CDR3aa: CASSKQGFAGNTIYF
v_gene: TRBV7-9
d_gene: TRBD1
j_gene: TRBJ1-3
abundance: .

CDR3nt: TGTGCCAGCAGCCCCTACTCCTACGAGCAGTACTTC
CDR3aa: CASSPYSYEQYF
v_gene: TRBV12-3/TRBV12-4
d_gene: .
j_gene: TRBJ2-7
abundance: .